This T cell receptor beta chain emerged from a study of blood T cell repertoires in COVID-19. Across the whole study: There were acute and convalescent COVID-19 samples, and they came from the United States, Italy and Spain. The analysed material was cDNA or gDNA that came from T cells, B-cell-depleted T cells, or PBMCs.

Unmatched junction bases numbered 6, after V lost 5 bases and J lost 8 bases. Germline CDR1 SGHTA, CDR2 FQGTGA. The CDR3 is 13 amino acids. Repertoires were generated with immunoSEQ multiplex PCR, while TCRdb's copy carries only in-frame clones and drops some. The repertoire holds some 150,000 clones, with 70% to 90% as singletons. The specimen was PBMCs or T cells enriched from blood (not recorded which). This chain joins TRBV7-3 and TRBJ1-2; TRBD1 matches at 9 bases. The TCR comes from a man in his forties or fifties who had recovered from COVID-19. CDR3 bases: TGTGCCAGCAGCCCCTGGACAGGGGCGGGCTACACCTTC. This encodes CASSPWTGAGYTF.